What follows is one T cell receptor (beta chain) and its context. Participants spanned ages roughly 18 to 90 years and resided in roughly 22 US areas. Recovered participants had two consecutive negative NP/OP PCR tests, healthcare professional clearance, or symptom resolution. V gave up 5 bases and J gave up 3 bases, with 11 bases separating them. CDR3 size: 14 residues. Looked up from germline, CDR1 is SGHTA and CDR2 is FQGTGA. In the authors' methods: Cell counts per sample came from amplifying reference gene primers. Only in-frame clones appear in the TCRdb table, and some are missing; sequencing was by immunoSEQ multiplex PCR. V, J and clone size are those of that table, while D and trimming were read from the DNA. The sample has around 140,000 clones; 85% to 90% are singletons. The sample comes from a study of blood T cell repertoires in COVID-19.

The sample was PBMCs or T cells enriched from blood (not recorded which). The TCR was taken from a man aged 60-69 years who had recovered from COVID-19. The genes are TRBV7-3 and TRBJ2-1; tentatively, D is TRBD2 (6 bases). CDR3 sequence: CASSPRAGYNEQFF. Written as DNA, the CDR3 is TGTGCCAGCAGCCCCCGAGCGGGCTACAATGAGCAGTTCTTC.